The following is a TCR beta chain sequence with its context. Its antigen is not identified. The data originate from a study of T cell responses to AZD1222 COVID-19 vaccine. The study, taken as a whole, reports: Only after the peak T cell response were repertoires sampled. Rises in breadth and depth of Spike-specific TCRs came after two AZD1222 doses.

Measured with immunoSEQ multiplex PCR; TCRdb has only the in-frame clones, and not every one. Of roughly 150,000 clones in the sample, about 90% were seen once. The V gene's germline CDR1 is ENHRY and CDR2 SYGVKD. The CDR3 loop spans 12 amino acids. Unmatched junction bases numbered 2, after V lost 8 bases and J lost 4 bases. The chain is built from TRBV10-3 and TRBJ1-5; 7 bases are shared with TRBD1. The origin of this receptor is an adult who received the AZD1222 COVID-19 vaccine. The specimen was peripheral blood, collected 28 days after the second AZD1222 dose. The chain's CDR3 is CAIGTANQPQHF. The CDR3 DNA reads as TGTGCCATCGGGACAGCTAATCAGCCCCAGCATTTT.